This T cell receptor (beta chain) was documented in a study of shared clonotypes between healthy human individuals. Germline V gene lookup returns CDR1 LNHDA and CDR2 SQIVND (reference sequence). The CDR3 length is 14 residues. V was shortened by 3 bases and J by 9 bases, with 14 bases between the two germline ends. Method: immunoSEQ multiplex PCR; TCRdb's copy keeps in-frame clones and lacks some. The repertoire consists of 2 million to 2.5 million clones, with more than 80% occurring once and the leading ten covering 0.3% to 0.4%. The source is a man younger than 30 in good health. Some clones in this sample may be carry-over from other donors' samples. Sequenced sample: naive CD4+ T cells from PBMCs. The subset here: CD45RA+ positively selected. The chain has TRBV19 and TRBJ2-2, with a possible D match to TRBD2 (7 bases). CDR3 region: CASSIPAGDRELFF. The DNA for the CDR3 is TGTGCCAGTAGTATCCCCGCGGGGGACAGGGAGCTGTTTTTT.